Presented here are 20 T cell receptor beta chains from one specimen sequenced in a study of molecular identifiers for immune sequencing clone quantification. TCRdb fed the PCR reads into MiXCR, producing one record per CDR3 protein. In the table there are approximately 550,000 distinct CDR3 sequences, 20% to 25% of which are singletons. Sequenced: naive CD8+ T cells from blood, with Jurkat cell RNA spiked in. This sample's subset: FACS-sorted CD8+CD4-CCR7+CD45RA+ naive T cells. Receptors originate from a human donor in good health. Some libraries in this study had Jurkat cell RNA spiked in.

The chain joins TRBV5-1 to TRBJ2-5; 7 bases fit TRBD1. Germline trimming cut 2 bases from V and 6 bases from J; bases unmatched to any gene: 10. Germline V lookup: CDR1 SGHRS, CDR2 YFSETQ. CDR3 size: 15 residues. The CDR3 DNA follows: TGCGCCAGCAGCTTCGAGACAGGGTTCCGGAAGACCCAGTACTTC. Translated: CASSFETGFRKTQYF.

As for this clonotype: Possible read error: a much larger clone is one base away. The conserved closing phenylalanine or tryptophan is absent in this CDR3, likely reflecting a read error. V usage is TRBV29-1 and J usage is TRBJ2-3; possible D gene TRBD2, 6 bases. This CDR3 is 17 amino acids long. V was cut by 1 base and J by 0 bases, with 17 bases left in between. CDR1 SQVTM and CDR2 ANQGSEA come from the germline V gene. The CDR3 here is CSVEGTSGLLSTDTQYS. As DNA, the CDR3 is TGCAGCGTTGAAGGGACCTCGGGACTCTTAAGCACAGATACGCAGTATTCT.

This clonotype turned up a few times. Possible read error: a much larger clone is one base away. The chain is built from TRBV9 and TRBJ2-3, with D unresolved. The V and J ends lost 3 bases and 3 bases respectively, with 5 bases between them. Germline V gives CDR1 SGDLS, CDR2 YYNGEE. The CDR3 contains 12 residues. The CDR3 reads CASSARTDTQYF. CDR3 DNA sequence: TGTGCCAGCAGCGCGAGGACAGATACGCAGTATTTT.

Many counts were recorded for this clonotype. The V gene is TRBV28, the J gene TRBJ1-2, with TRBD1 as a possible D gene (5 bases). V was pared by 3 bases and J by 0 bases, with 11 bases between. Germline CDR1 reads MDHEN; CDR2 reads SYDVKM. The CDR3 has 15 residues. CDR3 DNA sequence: TGTGCCAGCAGTTTGGCGGGGGTGCCTAACTATGGCTACACCTTC. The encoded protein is CASSLAGVPNYGYTF.

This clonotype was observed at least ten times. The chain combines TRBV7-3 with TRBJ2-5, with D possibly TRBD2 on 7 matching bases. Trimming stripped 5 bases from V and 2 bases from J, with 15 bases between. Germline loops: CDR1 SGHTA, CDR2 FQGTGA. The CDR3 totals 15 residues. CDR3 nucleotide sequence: TGTGCCAGCAGCCCAGGACTAGGGGGACAAGAGACCCAGTACTTC. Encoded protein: CASSPGLGGQETQYF.

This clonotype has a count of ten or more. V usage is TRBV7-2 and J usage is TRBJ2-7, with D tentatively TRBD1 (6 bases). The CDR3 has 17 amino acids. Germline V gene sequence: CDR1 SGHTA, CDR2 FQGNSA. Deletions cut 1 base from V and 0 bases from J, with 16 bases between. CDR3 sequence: CASSLGRQVLSSYEQYF. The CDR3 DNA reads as TGTGCCAGCAGCTTAGGGCGACAGGTTCTTAGCTCCTACGAGCAGTACTTC.

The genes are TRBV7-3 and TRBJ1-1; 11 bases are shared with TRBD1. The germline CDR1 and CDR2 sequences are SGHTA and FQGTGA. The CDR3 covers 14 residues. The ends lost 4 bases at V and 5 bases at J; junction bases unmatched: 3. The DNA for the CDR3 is TGTGCCAGCAGCTCGGGACAGGGGGTTACTGAAGCTTTCTTT. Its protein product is CASSSGQGVTEAFF.

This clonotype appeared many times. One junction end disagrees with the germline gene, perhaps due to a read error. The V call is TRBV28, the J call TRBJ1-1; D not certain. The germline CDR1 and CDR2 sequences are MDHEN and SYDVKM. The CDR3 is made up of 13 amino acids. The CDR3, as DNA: TGCGCCAGCAGTGACCCCCAGAACACTGAAGCTTTCTTT. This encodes CASSDPQNTEAFF.

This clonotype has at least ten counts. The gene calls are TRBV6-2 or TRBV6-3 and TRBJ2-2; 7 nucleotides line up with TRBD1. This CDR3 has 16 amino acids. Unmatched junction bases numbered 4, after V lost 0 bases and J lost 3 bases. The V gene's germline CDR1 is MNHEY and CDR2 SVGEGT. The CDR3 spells CASSYSGQIYTGELFF. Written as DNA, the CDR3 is TGTGCCAGCAGTTACTCGGGACAGATATACACCGGGGAGCTGTTTTTT.

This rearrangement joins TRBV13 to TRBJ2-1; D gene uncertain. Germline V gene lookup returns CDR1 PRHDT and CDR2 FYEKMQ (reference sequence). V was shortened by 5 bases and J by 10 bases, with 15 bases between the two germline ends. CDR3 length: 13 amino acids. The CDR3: CASSLGRQPEQFF. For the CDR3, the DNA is TGTGCCAGCAGCCTCGGGCGGCAACCCGAGCAGTTCTTC.

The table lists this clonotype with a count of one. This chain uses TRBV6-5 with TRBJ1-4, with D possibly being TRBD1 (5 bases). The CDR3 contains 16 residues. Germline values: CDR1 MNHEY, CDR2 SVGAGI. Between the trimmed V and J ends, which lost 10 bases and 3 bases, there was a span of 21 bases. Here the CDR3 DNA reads TGTGCCACCGCTCCAGGGTCCTCTTCGGCTAATGAAAAACTGTTTTTT. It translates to CATAPGSSSANEKLFF.

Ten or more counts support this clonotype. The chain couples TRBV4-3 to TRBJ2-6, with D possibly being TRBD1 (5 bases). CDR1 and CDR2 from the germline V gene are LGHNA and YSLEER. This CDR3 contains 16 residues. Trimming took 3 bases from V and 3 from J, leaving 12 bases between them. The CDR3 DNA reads TGCGCCAGCAGCCAGGGAACAGGTTATGGGGCCAACGTCCTGACTTTC. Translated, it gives CASSQGTGYGANVLTF.

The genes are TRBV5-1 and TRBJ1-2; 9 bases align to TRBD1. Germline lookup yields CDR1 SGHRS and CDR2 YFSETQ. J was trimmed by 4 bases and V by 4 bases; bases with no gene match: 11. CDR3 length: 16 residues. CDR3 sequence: CASSTGQGLSGYGYTF. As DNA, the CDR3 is TGCGCCAGCAGCACCGGACAGGGGTTGAGTGGCTATGGCTACACCTTC.

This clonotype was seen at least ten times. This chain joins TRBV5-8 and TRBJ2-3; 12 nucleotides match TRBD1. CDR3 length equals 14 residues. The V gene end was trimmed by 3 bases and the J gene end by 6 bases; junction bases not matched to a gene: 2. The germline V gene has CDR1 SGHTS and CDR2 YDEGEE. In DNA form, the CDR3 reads TGTGCCAGCAGCTGGGGACAGGGGGCGGATACGCAGTATTTT. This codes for CASSWGQGADTQYF.

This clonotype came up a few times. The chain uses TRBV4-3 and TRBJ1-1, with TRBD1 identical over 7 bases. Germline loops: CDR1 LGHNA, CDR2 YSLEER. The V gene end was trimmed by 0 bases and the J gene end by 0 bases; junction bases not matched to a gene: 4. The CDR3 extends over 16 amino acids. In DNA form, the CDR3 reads TGCGCCAGCAGCCAAGATCGCGGGACAGTGAACACTGAAGCTTTCTTT. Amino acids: CASSQDRGTVNTEAFF.

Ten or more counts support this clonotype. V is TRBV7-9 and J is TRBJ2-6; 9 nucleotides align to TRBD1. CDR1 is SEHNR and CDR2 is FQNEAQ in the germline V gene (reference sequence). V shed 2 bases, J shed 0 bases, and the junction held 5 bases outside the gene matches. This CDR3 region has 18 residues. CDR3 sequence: CASSLSTGGYSGANVLTF. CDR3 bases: TGTGCCAGCAGCTTATCGACAGGGGGGTACTCTGGGGCCAACGTCCTGACTTTC.

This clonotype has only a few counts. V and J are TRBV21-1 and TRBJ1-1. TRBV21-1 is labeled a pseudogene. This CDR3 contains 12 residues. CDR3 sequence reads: CARMGANTEAFF. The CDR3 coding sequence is TGTGCCAGGATGGGAGCTAACACTGAAGCTTTCTTT.

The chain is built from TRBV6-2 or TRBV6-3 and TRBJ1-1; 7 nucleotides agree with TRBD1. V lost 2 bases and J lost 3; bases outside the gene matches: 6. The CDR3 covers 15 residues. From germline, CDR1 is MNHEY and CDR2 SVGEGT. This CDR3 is CASSYLGTAYTEAFF. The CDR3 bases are TGTGCCAGCAGTTACCTTGGGACAGCTTACACTGAAGCTTTCTTT.

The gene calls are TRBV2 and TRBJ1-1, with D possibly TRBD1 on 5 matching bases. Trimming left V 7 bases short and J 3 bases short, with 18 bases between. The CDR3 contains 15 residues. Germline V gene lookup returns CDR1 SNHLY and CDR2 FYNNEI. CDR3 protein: CASTLGKGYHTEAFF. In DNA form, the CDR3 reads TGTGCCAGCACCCTCGGGAAGGGGTATCACACTGAAGCTTTCTTT.

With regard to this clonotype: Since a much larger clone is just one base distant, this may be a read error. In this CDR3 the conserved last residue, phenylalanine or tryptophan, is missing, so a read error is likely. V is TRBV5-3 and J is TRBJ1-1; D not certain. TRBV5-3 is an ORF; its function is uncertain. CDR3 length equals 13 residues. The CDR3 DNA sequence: TGTGCCAGCAGCTTGGCCCCCTCGTTCGAAGCTTTCCTT. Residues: CASSLAPSFEAFL.